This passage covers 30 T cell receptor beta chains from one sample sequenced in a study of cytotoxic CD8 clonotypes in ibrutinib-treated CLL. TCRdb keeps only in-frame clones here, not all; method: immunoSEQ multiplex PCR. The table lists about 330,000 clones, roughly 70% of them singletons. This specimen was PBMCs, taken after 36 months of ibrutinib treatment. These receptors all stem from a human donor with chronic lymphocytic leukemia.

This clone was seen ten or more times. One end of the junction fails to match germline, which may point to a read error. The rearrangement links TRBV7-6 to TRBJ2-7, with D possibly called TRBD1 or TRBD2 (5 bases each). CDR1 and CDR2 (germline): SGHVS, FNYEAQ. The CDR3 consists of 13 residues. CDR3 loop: CASSSGPSSEQYF. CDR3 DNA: TGTGCCAGCAGCTCGGGACCCTCCTCCGAGCAGTACTTC.

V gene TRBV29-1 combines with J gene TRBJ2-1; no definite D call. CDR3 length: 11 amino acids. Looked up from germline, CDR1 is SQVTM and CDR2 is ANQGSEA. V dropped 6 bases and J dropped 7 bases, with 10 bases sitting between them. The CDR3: CSVAQSNEQFF. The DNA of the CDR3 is TGCAGCGTCGCCCAGTCAAATGAGCAGTTCTTC.

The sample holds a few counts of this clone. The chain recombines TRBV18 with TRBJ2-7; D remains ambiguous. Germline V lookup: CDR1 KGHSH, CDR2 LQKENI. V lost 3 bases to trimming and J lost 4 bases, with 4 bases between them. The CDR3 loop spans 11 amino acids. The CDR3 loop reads CASSPDYEQYF. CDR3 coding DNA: TGTGCCAGCTCACCGGATTACGAGCAGTACTTC. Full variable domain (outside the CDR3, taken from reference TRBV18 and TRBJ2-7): NAGVMQNPRHLVRRRGQEARLRCSPMKGHSHVYWYRQLPEEGLKFMVYLQKENIIDESGMPKERFSAEFPKEGPSILRIQQVVRGDSAAYFCASSPDYEQYFGPGTRLTVT.

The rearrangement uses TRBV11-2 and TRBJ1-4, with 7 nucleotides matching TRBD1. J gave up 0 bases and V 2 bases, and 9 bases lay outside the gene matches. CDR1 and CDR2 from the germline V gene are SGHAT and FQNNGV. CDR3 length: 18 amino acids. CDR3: CASSLTTTGIATNEKLFF. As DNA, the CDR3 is TGTGCCAGCAGCTTAACGACGACAGGGATTGCAACTAATGAAAAACTGTTTTTT.

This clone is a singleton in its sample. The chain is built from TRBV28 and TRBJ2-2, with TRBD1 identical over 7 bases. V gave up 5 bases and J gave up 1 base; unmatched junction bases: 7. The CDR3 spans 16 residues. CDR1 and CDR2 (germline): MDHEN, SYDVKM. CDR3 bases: TGTGCCAGCAGTCCGGTCGGGACAGTGAACACCGGGGAGCTGTTTTTT. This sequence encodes CASSPVGTVNTGELFF.

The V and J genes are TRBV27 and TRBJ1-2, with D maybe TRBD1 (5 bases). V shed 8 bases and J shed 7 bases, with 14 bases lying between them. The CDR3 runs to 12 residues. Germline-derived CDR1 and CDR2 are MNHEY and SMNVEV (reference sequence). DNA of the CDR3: TGTGCCAGCTGGGGCCGGGTGGGTGGCTACACCTTC. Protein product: CASWGRVGGYTF.

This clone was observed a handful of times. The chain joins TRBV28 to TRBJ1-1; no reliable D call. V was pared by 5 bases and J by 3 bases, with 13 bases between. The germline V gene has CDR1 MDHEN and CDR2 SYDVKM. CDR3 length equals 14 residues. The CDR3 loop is CASSTPKWHTEAFF. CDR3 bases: TGTGCCAGCAGTACCCCTAAGTGGCACACTGAAGCTTTCTTT.

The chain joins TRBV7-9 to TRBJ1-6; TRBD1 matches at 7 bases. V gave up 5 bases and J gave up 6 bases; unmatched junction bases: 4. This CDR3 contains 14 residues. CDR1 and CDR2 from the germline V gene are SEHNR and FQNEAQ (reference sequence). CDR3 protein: CASSEQGPNSPLHF. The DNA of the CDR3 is TGTGCCAGCAGCGAACAGGGGCCTAATTCACCCCTCCACTTT.

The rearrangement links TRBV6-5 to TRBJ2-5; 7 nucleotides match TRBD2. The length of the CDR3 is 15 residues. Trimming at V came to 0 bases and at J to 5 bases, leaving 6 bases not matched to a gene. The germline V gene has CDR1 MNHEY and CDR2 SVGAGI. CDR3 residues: CASSYSTSRRETQYF. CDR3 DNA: TGTGCCAGCAGTTACTCGACTAGCCGGAGGGAGACCCAGTACTTC.

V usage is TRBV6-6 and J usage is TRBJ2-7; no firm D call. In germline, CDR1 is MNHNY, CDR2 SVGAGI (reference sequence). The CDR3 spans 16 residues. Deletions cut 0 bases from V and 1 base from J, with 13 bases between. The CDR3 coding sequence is TGTGCCAGCAGTTACTCGGGAAGTCCTCATTCCTACGAGCAGTACTTC. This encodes CASSYSGSPHSYEQYF.

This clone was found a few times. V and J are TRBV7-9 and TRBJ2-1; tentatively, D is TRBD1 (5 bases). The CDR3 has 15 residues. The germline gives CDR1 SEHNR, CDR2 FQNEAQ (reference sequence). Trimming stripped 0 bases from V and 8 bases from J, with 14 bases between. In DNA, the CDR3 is TGTGCCAGCAGCTTAGCACGGACATTAGTGGATGAGCAGTTCTTC. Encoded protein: CASSLARTLVDEQFF.

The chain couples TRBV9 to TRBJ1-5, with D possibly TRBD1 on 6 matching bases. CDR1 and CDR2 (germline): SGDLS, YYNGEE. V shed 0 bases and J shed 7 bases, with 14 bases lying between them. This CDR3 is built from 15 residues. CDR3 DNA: TGTGCCAGCAGCGTAGGAACGGGGGCAGGACAGCCCCAGCATTTT. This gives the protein CASSVGTGAGQPQHF.

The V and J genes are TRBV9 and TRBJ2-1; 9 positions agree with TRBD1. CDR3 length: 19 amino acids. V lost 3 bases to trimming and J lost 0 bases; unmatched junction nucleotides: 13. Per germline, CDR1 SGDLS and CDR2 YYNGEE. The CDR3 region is CASSARGTGLTSSYNEQFF. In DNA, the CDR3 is TGTGCCAGCAGCGCCCGAGGGACAGGGCTGACCAGCTCCTACAATGAGCAGTTCTTC.

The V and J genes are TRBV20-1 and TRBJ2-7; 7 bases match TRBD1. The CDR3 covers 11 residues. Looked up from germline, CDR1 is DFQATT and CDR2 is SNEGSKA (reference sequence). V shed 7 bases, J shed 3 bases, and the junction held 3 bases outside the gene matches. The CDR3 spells CSVPGGYEQYF. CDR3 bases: TGCAGTGTTCCAGGGGGCTACGAGCAGTACTTC.

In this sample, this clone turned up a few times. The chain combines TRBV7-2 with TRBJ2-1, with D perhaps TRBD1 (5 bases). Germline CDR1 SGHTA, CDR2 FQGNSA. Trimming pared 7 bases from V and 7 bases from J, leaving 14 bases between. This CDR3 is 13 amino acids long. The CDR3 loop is CASTRGWTNEQFF. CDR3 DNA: TGTGCCAGCACCCGCGGCTGGACAAATGAGCAGTTCTTC.

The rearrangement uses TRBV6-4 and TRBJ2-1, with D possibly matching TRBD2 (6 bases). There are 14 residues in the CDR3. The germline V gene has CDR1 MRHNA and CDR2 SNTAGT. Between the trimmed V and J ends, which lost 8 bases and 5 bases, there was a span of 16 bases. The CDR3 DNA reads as TGTGCCAGCCAGGAGGGCCCGTTTGACAATGAGCAGTTCTTC. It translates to CASQEGPFDNEQFF.

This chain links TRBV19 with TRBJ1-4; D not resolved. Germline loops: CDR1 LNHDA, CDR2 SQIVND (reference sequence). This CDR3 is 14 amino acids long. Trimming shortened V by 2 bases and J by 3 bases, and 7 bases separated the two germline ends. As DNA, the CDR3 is TGTGCCAGTAGTATACTGACGTCTAATGAAAAACTGTTTTTT. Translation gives CASSILTSNEKLFF.

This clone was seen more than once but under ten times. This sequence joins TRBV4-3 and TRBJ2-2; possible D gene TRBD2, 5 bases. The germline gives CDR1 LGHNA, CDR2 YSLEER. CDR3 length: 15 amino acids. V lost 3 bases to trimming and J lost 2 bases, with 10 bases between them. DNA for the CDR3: TGCGCCAGCAGCCATACCGGGAAAAACACCGGGGAGCTGTTTTTT. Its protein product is CASSHTGKNTGELFF.

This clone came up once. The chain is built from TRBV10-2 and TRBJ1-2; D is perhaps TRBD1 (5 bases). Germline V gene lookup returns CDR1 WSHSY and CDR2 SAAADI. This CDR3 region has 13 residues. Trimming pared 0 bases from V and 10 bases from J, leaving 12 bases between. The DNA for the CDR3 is TGCGCCAGCAGTGAGTCGGGAAGGGACGACTACACCTTC. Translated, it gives CASSESGRDDYTF.

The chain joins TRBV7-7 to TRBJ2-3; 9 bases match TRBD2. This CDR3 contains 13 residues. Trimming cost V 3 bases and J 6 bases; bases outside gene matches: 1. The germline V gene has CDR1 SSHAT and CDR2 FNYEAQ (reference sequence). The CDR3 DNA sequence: TGTGCCAGCAGCTTGGGACTAGCTGATACGCAGTATTTT. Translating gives CASSLGLADTQYF.

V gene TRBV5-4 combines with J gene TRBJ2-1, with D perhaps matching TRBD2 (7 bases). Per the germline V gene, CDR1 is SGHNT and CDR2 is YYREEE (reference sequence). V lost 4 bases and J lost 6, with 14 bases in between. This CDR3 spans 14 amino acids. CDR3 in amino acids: CASSGGGWGNEQFF. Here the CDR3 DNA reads TGTGCCAGCAGCGGCGGGGGCTGGGGCAATGAGCAGTTCTTC.

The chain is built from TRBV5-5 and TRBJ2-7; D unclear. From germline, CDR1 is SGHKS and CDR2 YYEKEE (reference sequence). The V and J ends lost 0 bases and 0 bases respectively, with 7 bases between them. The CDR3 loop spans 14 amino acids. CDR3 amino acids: CASSLADGSYEQYF. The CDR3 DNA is TGTGCCAGCAGCTTGGCCGACGGCTCCTACGAGCAGTACTTC.

The CDR3 loop is CASSQGQGANYGYTF. The CDR3 region has the DNA TGTGCCAGTAGTCAGGGACAGGGGGCGAACTATGGCTACACCTTC. This chain joins TRBV19 and TRBJ1-2, with 12 bases fitting TRBD1. Germline-derived CDR1 and CDR2 are LNHDA and SQIVND (reference sequence). This CDR3 contains 15 residues. V lost 5 bases, J lost 2 bases, and 3 bases stayed unmatched.

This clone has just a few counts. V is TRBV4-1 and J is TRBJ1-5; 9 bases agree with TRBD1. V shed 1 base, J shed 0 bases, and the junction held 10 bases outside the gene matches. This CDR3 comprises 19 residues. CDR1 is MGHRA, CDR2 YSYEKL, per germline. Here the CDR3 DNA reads TGCGCCAGCAGCCAAGGGACAGGGGTCCTTTCTTATAGCAATCAGCCCCAGCATTTT. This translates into CASSQGTGVLSYSNQPQHF.

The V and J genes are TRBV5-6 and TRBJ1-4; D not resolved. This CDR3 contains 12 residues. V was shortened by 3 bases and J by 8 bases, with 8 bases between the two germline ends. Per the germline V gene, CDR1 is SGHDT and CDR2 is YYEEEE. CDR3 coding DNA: TGTGCCAGCAGCTCTGAGTGGGAAAAACTGTTTTTT. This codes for CASSSEWEKLFF.

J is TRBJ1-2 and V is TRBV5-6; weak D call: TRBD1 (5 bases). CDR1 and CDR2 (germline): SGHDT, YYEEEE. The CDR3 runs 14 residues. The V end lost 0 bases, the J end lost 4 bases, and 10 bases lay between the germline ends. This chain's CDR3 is CASSLAGTAYGYTF. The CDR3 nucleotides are TGTGCCAGCAGCTTGGCGGGGACGGCCTATGGCTACACCTTC.

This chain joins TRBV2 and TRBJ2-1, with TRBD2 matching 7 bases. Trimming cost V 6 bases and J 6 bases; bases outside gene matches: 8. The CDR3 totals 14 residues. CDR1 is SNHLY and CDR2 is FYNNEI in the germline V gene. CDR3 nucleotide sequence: TGTGCCAGCAGCCTCGGACTAGGACTCAATGAGCAGTTCTTC. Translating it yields CASSLGLGLNEQFF.

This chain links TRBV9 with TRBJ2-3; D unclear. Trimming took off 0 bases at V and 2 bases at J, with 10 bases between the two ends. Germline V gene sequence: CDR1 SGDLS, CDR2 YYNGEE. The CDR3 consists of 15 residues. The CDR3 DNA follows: TGTGCCAGCAGCGTAGCTCCTGCGCCCACAGATACGCAGTATTTT. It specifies CASSVAPAPTDTQYF.

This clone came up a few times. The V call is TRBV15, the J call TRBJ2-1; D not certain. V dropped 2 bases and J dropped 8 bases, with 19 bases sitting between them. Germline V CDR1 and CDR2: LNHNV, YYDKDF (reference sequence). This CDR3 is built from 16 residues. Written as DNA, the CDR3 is TGTGCCACCAGCAGACCTACCTCAAGGAGTGGGGATGAGCAGTTCTTC. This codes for CATSRPTSRSGDEQFF.

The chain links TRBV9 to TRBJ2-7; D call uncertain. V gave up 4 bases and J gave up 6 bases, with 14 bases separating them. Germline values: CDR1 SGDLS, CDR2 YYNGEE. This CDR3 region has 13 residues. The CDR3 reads CASSPIMAPEQYF. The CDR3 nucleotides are TGTGCCAGCAGCCCCATTATGGCTCCCGAGCAGTACTTC.